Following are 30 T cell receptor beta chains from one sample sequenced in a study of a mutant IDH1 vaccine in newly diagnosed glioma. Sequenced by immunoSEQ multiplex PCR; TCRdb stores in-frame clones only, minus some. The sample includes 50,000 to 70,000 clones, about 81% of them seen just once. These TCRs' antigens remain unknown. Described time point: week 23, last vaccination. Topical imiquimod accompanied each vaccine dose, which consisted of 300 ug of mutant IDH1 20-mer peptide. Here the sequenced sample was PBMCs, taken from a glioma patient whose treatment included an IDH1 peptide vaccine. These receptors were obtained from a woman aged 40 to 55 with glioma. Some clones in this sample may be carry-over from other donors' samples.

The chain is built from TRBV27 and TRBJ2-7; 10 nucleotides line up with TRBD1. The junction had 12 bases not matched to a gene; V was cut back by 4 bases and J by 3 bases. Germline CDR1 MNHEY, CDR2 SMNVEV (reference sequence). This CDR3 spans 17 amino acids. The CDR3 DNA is TGTGCCAGCAGTTCCTCCCCCGGGACAGGGGCGAACTACGAGCAGTACTTC. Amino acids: CASSSSPGTGANYEQYF.

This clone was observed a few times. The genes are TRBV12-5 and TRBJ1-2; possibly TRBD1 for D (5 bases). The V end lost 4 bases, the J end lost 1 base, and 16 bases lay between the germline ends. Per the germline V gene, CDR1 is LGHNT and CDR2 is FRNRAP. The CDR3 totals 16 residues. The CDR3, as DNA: TGTGCTAGTGGTTCTTTTGGACAAGCCCTTAACTATGGCTACACCTTC. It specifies CASGSFGQALNYGYTF.

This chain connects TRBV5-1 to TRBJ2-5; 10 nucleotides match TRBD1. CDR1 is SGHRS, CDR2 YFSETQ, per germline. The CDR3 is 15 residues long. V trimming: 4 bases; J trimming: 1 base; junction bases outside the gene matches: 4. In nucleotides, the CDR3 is TGCGCCAGCAGCACCGGGGACAGGGGCCAAGAGACCCAGTACTTC. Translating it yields CASSTGDRGQETQYF.

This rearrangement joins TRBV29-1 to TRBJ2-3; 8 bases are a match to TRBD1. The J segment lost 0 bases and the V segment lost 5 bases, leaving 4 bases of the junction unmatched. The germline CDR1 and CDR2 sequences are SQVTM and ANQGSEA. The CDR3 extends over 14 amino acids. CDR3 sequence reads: CSVKRQGSTDTQYF. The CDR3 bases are TGCAGCGTTAAACGACAGGGGAGCACAGATACGCAGTATTTT.

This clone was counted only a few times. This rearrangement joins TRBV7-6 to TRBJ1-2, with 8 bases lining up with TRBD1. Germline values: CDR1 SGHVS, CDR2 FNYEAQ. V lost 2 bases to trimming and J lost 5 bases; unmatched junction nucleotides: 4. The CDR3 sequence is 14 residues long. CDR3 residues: CASSLPGGRYGYTF. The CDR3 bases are TGTGCCAGCAGCTTACCAGGGGGCCGTTATGGCTACACCTTC.

The CDR3 sequence is CASSFLGLAGATNTGELFF. The CDR3 nucleotides read TGTGCCAGCAGCTTTTTGGGACTAGCGGGGGCCACCAACACCGGGGAGCTGTTTTTT. The chain carries TRBV7-9 and TRBJ2-2, with 14 bases aligning to TRBD2. This CDR3 has 19 amino acids. V lost 3 bases to trimming and J lost 2 bases; unmatched junction nucleotides: 8. CDR1 and CDR2 from the germline V gene are SEHNR and FQNEAQ (reference sequence).

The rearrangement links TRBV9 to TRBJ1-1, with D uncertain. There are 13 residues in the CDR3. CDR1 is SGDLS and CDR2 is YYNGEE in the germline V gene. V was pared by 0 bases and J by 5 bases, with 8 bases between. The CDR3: CASSVDPGTEAFF. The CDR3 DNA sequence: TGTGCCAGCAGCGTAGATCCGGGGACTGAAGCTTTCTTT.

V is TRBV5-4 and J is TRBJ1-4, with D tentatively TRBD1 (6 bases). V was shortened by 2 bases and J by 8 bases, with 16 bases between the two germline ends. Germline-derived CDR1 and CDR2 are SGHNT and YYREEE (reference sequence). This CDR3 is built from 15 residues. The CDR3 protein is CASSLGKQGKEKLFF. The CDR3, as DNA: TGTGCCAGCAGCTTAGGCAAACAGGGCAAGGAAAAACTGTTTTTT.

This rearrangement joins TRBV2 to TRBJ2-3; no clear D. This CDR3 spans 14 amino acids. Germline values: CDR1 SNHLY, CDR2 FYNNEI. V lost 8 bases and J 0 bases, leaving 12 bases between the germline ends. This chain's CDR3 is CASVRAASTDTQYF. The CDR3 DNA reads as TGTGCCAGCGTCCGTGCAGCTAGCACAGATACGCAGTATTTT.

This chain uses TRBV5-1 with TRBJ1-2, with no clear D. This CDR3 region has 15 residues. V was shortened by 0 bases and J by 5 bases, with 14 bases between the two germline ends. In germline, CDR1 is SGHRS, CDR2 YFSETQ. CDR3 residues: CASSLVLGAGYGYTF. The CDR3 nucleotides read TGCGCCAGCAGCTTGGTATTGGGCGCCGGGTATGGCTACACCTTC.

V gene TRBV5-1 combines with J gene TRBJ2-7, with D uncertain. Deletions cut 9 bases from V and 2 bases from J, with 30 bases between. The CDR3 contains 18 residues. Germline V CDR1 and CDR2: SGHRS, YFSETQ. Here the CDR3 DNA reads TGCGCCAAAGGATTTGTCGGAAGGCAGACGGTCGTGGCCTACGAGCAGTACTTC. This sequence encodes CAKGFVGRQTVVAYEQYF.

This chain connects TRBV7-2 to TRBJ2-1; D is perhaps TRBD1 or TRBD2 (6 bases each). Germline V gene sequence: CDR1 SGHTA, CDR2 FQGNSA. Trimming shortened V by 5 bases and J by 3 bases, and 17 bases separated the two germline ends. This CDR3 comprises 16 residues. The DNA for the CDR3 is TGTGCCAGCAGCCCCCCCGGGGGCCCCGTCTACAATGAGCAGTTCTTC. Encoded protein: CASSPPGGPVYNEQFF.

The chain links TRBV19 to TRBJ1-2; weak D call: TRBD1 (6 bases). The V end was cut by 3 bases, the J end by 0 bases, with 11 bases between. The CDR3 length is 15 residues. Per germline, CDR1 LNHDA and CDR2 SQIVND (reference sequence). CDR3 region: CASSMVAGANYGYTF. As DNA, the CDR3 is TGTGCCAGTAGTATGGTAGCAGGGGCTAACTATGGCTACACCTTC.

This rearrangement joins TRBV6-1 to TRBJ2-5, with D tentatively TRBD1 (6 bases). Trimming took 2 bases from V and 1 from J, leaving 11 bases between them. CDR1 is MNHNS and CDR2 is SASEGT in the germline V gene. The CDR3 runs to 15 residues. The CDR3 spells CASSELPGAQETQYF. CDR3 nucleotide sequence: TGTGCCAGCAGTGAACTCCCAGGGGCCCAAGAGACCCAGTACTTC.

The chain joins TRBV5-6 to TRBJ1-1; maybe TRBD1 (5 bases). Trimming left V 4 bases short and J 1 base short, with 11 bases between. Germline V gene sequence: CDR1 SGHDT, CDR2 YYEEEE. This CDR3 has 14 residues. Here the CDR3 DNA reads TGTGCCAGCAGCCTCAGGGCCCCGAACACTGAAGCTTTCTTT. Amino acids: CASSLRAPNTEAFF. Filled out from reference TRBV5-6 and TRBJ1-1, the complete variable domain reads DAGVTQSPTHLIKTRGQQVTLRCSPKSGHDTVSWYQQALGQGPQFIFQYYEEEERQRGNFPDRFSGHQFPNYSSELNVNALLLGDSALYLCASSLRAPNTEAFFGQGTRLTVV.

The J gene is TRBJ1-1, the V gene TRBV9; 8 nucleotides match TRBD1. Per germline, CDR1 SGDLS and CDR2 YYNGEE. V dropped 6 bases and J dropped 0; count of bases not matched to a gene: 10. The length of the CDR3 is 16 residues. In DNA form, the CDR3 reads TGTGCCAGCAATACCGGGACAGGCCTTATGAACACTGAAGCTTTCTTT. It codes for CASNTGTGLMNTEAFF.

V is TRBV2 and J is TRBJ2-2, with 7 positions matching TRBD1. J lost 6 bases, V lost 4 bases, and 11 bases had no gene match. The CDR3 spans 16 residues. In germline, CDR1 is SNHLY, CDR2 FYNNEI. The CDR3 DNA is TGTGCCAGCAGTGTAGGACAGGAGGAGAGGGCCGGGGAGCTGTTTTTT. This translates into CASSVGQEERAGELFF. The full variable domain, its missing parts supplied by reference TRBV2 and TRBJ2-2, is EPEVTQTPSHQVTQMGQEVILRCVPISNHLYFYWYRQILGQKVEFLVSFYNNEISEKSEIFDDQFSVERPDGSNFTLKIRSTKLEDSAMYFCASSVGQEERAGELFFGEGSRLTVL.

The CDR3 DNA follows: TGTGCCAGCAGCGACAGGGGAAACTATGGCTACACCTTC. Translation gives CASSDRGNYGYTF. The chain links TRBV9 to TRBJ1-2, with 7 bases matching TRBD1. The CDR3 has 13 amino acids. The ends lost 3 bases at V and 2 bases at J; junction bases unmatched: 1. From germline, CDR1 is SGDLS and CDR2 YYNGEE.

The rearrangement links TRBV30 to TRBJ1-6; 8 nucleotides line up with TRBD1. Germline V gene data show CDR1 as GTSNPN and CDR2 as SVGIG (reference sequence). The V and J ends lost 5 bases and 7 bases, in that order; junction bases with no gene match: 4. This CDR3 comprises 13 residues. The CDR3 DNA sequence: TGTGCCTGGCAGACAGGGGCGAATTCACCCCTCCACTTT. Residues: CAWQTGANSPLHF.

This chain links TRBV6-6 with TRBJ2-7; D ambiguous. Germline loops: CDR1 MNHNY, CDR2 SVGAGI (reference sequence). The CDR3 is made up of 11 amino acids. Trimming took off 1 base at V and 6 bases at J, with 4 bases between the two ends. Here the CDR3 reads CASSYLAEQYF. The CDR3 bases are TGTGCCAGCAGTTACTTGGCCGAGCAGTACTTC.

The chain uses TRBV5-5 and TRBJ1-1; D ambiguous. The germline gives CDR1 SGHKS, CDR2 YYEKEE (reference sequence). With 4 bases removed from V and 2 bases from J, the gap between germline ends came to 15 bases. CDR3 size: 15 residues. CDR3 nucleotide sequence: TGTGCCAGCAGCCCGCGGGTGGGGTACAACACTGAAGCTTTCTTT. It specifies CASSPRVGYNTEAFF.

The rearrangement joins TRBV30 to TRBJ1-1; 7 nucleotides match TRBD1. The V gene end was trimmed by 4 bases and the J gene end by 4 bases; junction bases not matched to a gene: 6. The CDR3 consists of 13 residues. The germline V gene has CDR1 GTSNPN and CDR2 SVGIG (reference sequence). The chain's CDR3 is CAWTQGGSTEAFF. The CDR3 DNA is TGTGCCTGGACCCAGGGGGGGAGCACTGAAGCTTTCTTT.

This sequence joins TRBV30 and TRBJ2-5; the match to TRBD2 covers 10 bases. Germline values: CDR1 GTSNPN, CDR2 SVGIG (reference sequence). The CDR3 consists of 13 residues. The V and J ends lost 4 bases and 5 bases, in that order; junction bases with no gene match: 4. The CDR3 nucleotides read TGTGCCTGGAATAGCGGGGGGCGGGAGACCCAGTACTTC. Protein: CAWNSGGRETQYF.

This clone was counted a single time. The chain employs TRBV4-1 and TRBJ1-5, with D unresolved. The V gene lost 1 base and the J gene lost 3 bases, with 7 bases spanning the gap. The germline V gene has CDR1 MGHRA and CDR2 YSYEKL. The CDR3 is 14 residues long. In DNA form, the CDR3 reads TGCGCCAGCAGCCAAGTTTCAGTCAATCAGCCCCAGCATTTT. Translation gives CASSQVSVNQPQHF.

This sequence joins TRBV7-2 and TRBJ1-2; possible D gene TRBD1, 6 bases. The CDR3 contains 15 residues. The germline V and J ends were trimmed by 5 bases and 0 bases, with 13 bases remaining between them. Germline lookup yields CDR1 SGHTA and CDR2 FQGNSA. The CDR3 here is CASSPPDSTNYGYTF. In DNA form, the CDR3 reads TGTGCCAGCAGCCCCCCGGACAGCACTAACTATGGCTACACCTTC.

For the CDR3, the DNA is TGTGCCAGCAGCACCCGTCTCAGGGGCCTGCTCTCTGGGGCCAACGTCCTGACTTTC. The encoded protein is CASSTRLRGLLSGANVLTF. The chain combines TRBV11-2 with TRBJ2-6; D is perhaps TRBD1 (6 bases). Germline CDR1 SGHAT, CDR2 FQNNGV. There are 19 residues in the CDR3. Trimming removed 5 bases from V and 0 bases from J, with 20 bases in between.

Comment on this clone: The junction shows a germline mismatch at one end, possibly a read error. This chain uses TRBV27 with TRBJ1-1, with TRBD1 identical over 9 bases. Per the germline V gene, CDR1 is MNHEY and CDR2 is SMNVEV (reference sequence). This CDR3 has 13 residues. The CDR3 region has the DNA TGTGCCAGCAGTTTATCATCACGGACAGGGGAGTTTTTT. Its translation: CASSLSSRTGEFF.

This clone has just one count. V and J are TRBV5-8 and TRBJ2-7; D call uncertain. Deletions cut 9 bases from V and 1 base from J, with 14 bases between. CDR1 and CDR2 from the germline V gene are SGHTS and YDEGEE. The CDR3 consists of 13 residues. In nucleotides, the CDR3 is TGTGCCACCTCCGTGCAAAGTTCCTACGAGCAGTACTTC. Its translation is CATSVQSSYEQYF.

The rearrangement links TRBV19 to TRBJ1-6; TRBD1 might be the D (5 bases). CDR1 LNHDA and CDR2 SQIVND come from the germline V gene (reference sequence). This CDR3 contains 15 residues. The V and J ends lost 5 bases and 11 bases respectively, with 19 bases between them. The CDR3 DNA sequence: TGTGCCAGTAGTCTTCGACGGGACCTCACGGCACCCCTCCACTTT. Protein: CASSLRRDLTAPLHF. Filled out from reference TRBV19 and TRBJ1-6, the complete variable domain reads DGGITQSPKYLFRKEGQNVTLSCEQNLNHDAMYWYRQDPGQGLRLIYYSQIVNDFQKGDIAEGYSVSREKKESFPLTVTSAQKNPTAFYLCASSLRRDLTAPLHFGNGTRLTVT.

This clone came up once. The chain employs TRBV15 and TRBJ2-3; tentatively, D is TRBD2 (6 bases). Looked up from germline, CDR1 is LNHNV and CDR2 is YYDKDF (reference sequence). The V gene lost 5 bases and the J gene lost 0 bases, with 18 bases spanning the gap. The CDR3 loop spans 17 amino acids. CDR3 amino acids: CATSGWPIGTSTDTQYF. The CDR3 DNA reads TGTGCCACCAGCGGGTGGCCCATCGGGACTAGCACAGATACGCAGTATTTT.